Listed below are T cell receptor beta chains from one sample, sequenced in a study of T cells in Graves' hyperthyroidism and ophthalmopathy. TCRdb used MiXCR to reprocess the multiplex PCR reads, holding one entry per CDR3 protein. The repertoire includes over 300,000 distinct CDR3 sequences, roughly 13% of them detected once, and about a third sits in the top ten. Specimen: blood. These receptors were collected from a woman aged 35 to 49 with Graves' ophthalmopathy. Both conserved end residues are part of each CDR3. D genes are given only for firm matches. Only part of the rows carry a size: once, few, many, or a class if the clone is expanded.

j_gene | v_gene | abundance | d_gene | CDR3nt | CDR3aa
TRBJ2-5 | TRBV28 | . | TRBD2 | TGTGCCAGCAGTTCGGGACCAGCGGGAACTCTGTACCAAGAGACCCAGTACTTC | CASSSGPAGTLYQETQYF
TRBJ1-1 | TRBV5-6 | many | . | TGTGCCAGCACCAGACCAGGGAGGATGGGAACGCAGAACACTGAAGCTTTCTTT | CASTRPGRMGTQNTEAFF
TRBJ2-7 | TRBV3-1 | hyperexpanded | . | TGTGCCAGCAGCCAAGTTGCGAGCTACGAGCAGTACTTC | CASSQVASYEQYF
TRBJ2-7 | TRBV6-1 | many | . | TGTGCCAGCAGTGCCACCAGGGCCTCCTACGAGCAGTACTTC | CASSATRASYEQYF
TRBJ2-1 | TRBV5-1 | many | TRBD1 | TGCGCCAGCAGCCCGGGACAGACTTCTTACAATGAGCAGTTCTTC | CASSPGQTSYNEQFF
TRBJ1-5 | TRBV6-1 | few | . | TGTGCCAGCATGTTATACGGGACGACGGGTAATCAGCCCCAGCATTTT | CASMLYGTTGNQPQHF
TRBJ1-1 | TRBV28 | many | . | TGTGCCAGCAGCCTAAGGAGTTACGGTGTGAACACTGAAGCTTTCTTT | CASSLRSYGVNTEAFF
TRBJ1-1 | TRBV19 | . | . | TGTGCCAGTAGTAGCCCTGAGGAGAACACTGAAGCTTTCTTT | CASSSPEENTEAFF
TRBJ2-1 | TRBV2 | many | TRBD2 | TGTGCCAGCAGCCCCCTGGCTAGCGGACTATACAATGAGCAGTTCTTC | CASSPLASGLYNEQFF
TRBJ2-1 | TRBV7-2 | many | TRBD2 | TGTGCCAGCAGCGTCCGGAGAGCGGGAGTCCACAATGAGCAGTTCTTC | CASSVRRAGVHNEQFF
TRBJ2-3 | TRBV20-1 | . | . | TGCAGTGCTAGTGAGCGGTACACAGATACGCAGTATTTT | CSASERYTDTQYF
TRBJ2-5 | TRBV7-9 | . | TRBD1 | TGTGCCAGCAGCTTGGGACAGGTGATCCAAGAGACCCAGTACTTC | CASSLGQVIQETQYF
TRBJ1-6 | TRBV7-8 | few | . | TGTGCCAGCACCCGGAGACAGGCGAGCTCCTATAATTCACCCCTCCACTTT | CASTRRQASSYNSPLHF
TRBJ2-3 | TRBV5-1 | . | . | TGCGCCAGCAGCTTTGGCAGAACTAGCACAGATACGCAGTATTTT | CASSFGRTSTDTQYF
TRBJ1-4 | TRBV12-3/TRBV12-4 | many | . | TGTGCCAGCAGGACCCGGGGGACAACTAATGAAAAACTGTTTTTT | CASRTRGTTNEKLFF
TRBJ2-1 | TRBV12-3/TRBV12-4 | many | . | TGTGCCAGCACCATTCGTCGTGGATCGATTAACGATGAGCAGTTCTTC | CASTIRRGSINDEQFF
TRBJ2-1 | TRBV7-9 | many | . | TGTGCCAGCAGTTTCGGGGGGCCGCACAATGAGCAGTTCTTC | CASSFGGPHNEQFF
TRBJ2-5 | TRBV12-3/TRBV12-4 | . | TRBD2 | TGTGCCAGCAACCCCAGCGGGGGGTCAGATGCCCAGTACTTC | CASNPSGGSDAQYF
TRBJ2-1 | TRBV11-2 | many | TRBD2 | TGTGCCAGCAGCTACACTAGCGGAGCCTACAATGAGCAGTTCTTC | CASSYTSGAYNEQFF
TRBJ2-1 | TRBV24-1 | many | TRBD2 | TGTGCCACCAGTGATTCGGGGGGGCAGGGCAATGAGCAGTTCTTC | CATSDSGGQGNEQFF
TRBJ1-2 | TRBV6-1 | many | . | TGTGCCAGCAGTGAAGCGGGATACTATGGCTACACCTTC | CASSEAGYYGYTF
TRBJ2-7 | TRBV7-9 | many | . | TGTGCCAGCAGCCTTAGTTCGGGGTCCTACGAGCAGTACTTC | CASSLSSGSYEQYF
TRBJ2-5 | TRBV7-2 | many | . | TGTGCCAGCAGCCTGGACACGGGACGACAGAGGGAGACCCAGTACTTC | CASSLDTGRQRETQYF
TRBJ1-3 | TRBV6-1 | many | TRBD1 | TGTGCCAGCAGTGGGACAGGCCTCTCTGGAAACACCATATATTTT | CASSGTGLSGNTIYF
TRBJ1-1 | TRBV3-1 | . | . | TGTGCCAGCAGCCAAGATAGGAGGCGTGTGAACACTGAACCTTTCTTT | CASSQDRRRVNTEPFF
TRBJ1-4 | TRBV6-6 | many | . | TGTGCCAGCAGTTACCGGGGGGGAAAACTGTTTTTT | CASSYRGGKLFF
TRBJ2-1 | TRBV27 | many | . | TGTGCCAGCAGTCCCTTAGGGGTAGGTAATGGGAATGAGCAGTTCTTC | CASSPLGVGNGNEQFF
TRBJ1-2 | TRBV30 | . | . | TGTGCCTGGAGTGTAGGGGGGATTGAAGGCTACACCTTC | CAWSVGGIEGYTF
TRBJ2-7 | TRBV7-2 | many | . | TGTGCCAGCAGCTTAAACAGGGAGGGCGAGCAGTACTTC | CASSLNREGEQYF
TRBJ2-7 | TRBV13 | . | . | TGTGCCAGCAGCTTTGGGATCTCCTACGAGCAGTACTTC | CASSFGISYEQYF
TRBJ2-1 | TRBV20-1 | few | TRBD2 | TGCAGAACAGCGGGAGGGCCCGACAATGAGCAGTTCTTC | CRTAGGPDNEQFF
TRBJ2-7 | TRBV5-4 | . | TRBD1 | TGTGCCAGCAGCCCCCGGGCCCCGGGACAGAACTCCTACGAGCAGTACTTC | CASSPRAPGQNSYEQYF
TRBJ1-2 | TRBV19 | few | . | TGTGCCAGTAGTAGGGGTGTGAACTATGGCTACACCTTC | CASSRGVNYGYTF
TRBJ2-7 | TRBV5-1 | . | TRBD1 | TGCGCCAGCAGCTCGGGACAGGGGCTGGGCGAGCAGTACTTC | CASSSGQGLGEQYF
TRBJ2-5 | TRBV20-1 | many | . | TGCAGTGCTAGAGTTGGGGGGGCTGGTGGAGAGACCCAGTACTTC | CSARVGGAGGETQYF
TRBJ2-1 | TRBV19 | many | . | TGTGCCAGTAGTATTCGACAGGAGAGCTCCTACAATGAGCAGTTCTTC | CASSIRQESSYNEQFF
TRBJ2-3 | TRBV20-1 | many | TRBD2 | TGCAGTGCTAGTCTAGCGGGGGGCACAGATACGCAGTATTTT | CSASLAGGTDTQYF
TRBJ1-2 | TRBV27 | many | . | TGTGCCAGCAGTGAGGGAGGGGGTAACTCTGGCTACACCTTC | CASSEGGGNSGYTF
TRBJ1-2 | TRBV20-1 | . | TRBD1 | TGCAGTGCTAGATTAAGCATGGGACAGAGTTATGGCTACACCTTC | CSARLSMGQSYGYTF
TRBJ1-3 | TRBV11-2 | many | TRBD1 | TGTGCCAGCAGCTCAGACAGGGTGAGCTCTGGAAACACCATATATTTT | CASSSDRVSSGNTIYF
TRBJ1-2 | TRBV28 | many | . | TGTGCCAGCAGTTCCCAGGCGATTGACTATGGCTACACCTTC | CASSSQAIDYGYTF